The 28 T cell receptor beta chains below were found in one sample sequenced in a study of T cell responses to AZD1222 COVID-19 vaccine. Method: immunoSEQ multiplex PCR; TCRdb's copy keeps in-frame clones and lacks some. The sample lists about 200,000 clones, 90% to 95% occurring once. Sequenced here: peripheral blood, sampled 28 days after the second dose of the MenACWY control vaccine. The receptors were gathered from an adult who received the MenACWY meningococcal vaccine as a control.

J is TRBJ2-1 and V is TRBV10-3, with a possible D match to TRBD1 (6 bases). CDR1 is ENHRY, CDR2 SYGVKD, per germline. Trimming left V 6 bases short and J 7 bases short, with 10 bases between. The CDR3 has 12 amino acids. This chain's CDR3 is CAIREQGNEQFF. The DNA of the CDR3 is TGTGCCATCAGGGAGCAGGGGAATGAGCAGTTCTTC.

Points on this clone: Additional DNA sequences in this sample encode the identical CDR3. CDR3 in amino acids: CASSPGTEGSPLHF. The CDR3 bases are TGTGCCAGCTCACCGGGGACAGAGGGTTCACCCCTCCACTTT. V usage is TRBV18 and J usage is TRBJ1-6, with 7 bases aligning to TRBD1. Germline trimming cut 3 bases from V and 9 bases from J; bases unmatched to any gene: 5. CDR3 length: 14 amino acids. Looked up from germline, CDR1 is KGHSH and CDR2 is LQKENI.

V is TRBV19 and J is TRBJ1-1; D uncertain. Trimming cost V 5 bases and J 3 bases, with 10 bases left between them. Per the germline V gene, CDR1 is LNHDA and CDR2 is SQIVND (reference sequence). The length of the CDR3 is 13 residues. The CDR3 DNA sequence: TGTGCCAGTAGTCCCTCCCGGGACACTGAAGCTTTCTTT. Translated, it gives CASSPSRDTEAFF.

This chain uses TRBV6-6 with TRBJ2-7; 13 nucleotides line up with TRBD2. The germline V gene has CDR1 MNHNY and CDR2 SVGAGI (reference sequence). V lost 6 bases to trimming and J lost 3 bases; unmatched junction nucleotides: 5. The CDR3 extends over 15 amino acids. The CDR3 coding sequence is TGTGCCAGCAGAACTGGGACTAGCGGGAACTACGAGCAGTACTTC. It codes for CASRTGTSGNYEQYF.

In DNA form, the CDR3 reads TGTGCCAGCACCCCGAAATTCAGGAGTAGCTCCTACAATGAGCAGTTCTTC. Its protein is CASTPKFRSSSYNEQFF. V gene TRBV5-4 combines with J gene TRBJ2-1; D is uncertain. V was shortened by 6 bases and J by 0 bases, with 19 bases between the two germline ends. The CDR3 totals 17 residues. Germline lookup yields CDR1 SGHNT and CDR2 YYREEE (reference sequence).

The rearrangement joins TRBV5-1 to TRBJ2-5, with TRBD1 matching over 7 bases. The V and J ends lost 4 bases and 2 bases, in that order; junction bases with no gene match: 5. CDR3 length: 14 residues. From germline, CDR1 is SGHRS and CDR2 YFSETQ. The CDR3 nucleotides are TGCGCCAGCAGCCTTATGACAGGGCAAGAGACCCAGTACTTC. Translating it yields CASSLMTGQETQYF.

The gene calls are TRBV4-2 and TRBJ2-7; D uncertain. The CDR3 spans 12 residues. Germline V CDR1 and CDR2: LGHNA, YNFKEQ. The germline V and J ends were trimmed by 0 bases and 9 bases, with 9 bases remaining between them. The CDR3 region is CASSQEERLQYF. DNA for the CDR3: TGTGCCAGCAGCCAAGAGGAGCGCCTGCAGTACTTC.

This chain connects TRBV7-9 to TRBJ2-7, with 9 bases aligning to TRBD2. The CDR3 has 14 residues. The trim removed 5 bases at V and 6 bases at J, leaving 8 bases unmatched. Germline V gene data show CDR1 as SEHNR and CDR2 as FQNEAQ (reference sequence). The CDR3 nucleotides are TGTGCCAGCAGCCCGCTAGCGGGAACGGGCGAGCAGTACTTC. Its translation: CASSPLAGTGEQYF.

The chain carries TRBV4-1 and TRBJ2-3; 9 nucleotides match TRBD2. The germline CDR1 and CDR2 sequences are MGHRA and YSYEKL. CDR3 length: 16 residues. V shed 0 bases and J 6 bases; nucleotides not matched to a gene: 7. CDR3 nucleotide sequence: TGCGCCAGCAGCCAAGATTTCGGCGGGAGGGGGGATACGCAGTATTTT. It codes for CASSQDFGGRGDTQYF.

The chain links TRBV2 to TRBJ2-2, with 8 bases matching TRBD1. Germline-derived CDR1 and CDR2 are SNHLY and FYNNEI. J gave up 6 bases and V 7 bases, and 7 bases lay outside the gene matches. The CDR3 contains 14 residues. The CDR3: CASKRTGTAGELFF. CDR3 DNA: TGTGCCAGCAAGAGGACAGGGACTGCCGGGGAGCTGTTTTTT.

The rearrangement uses TRBV29-1 and TRBJ1-2; D gene uncertain. The CDR3 totals 15 residues. From germline, CDR1 is SQVTM and CDR2 ANQGSEA. V shed 3 bases and J shed 1 base, with 15 bases lying between them. The CDR3 bases are TGCAGCGTTGATCGGAGAGGTGGCGGTAACTATGGCTACACCTTC. It is translated as CSVDRRGGGNYGYTF.

V and J are TRBV7-9 and TRBJ1-5; TRBD1 aligns across 10 bases. This CDR3 region has 17 residues. Per the germline V gene, CDR1 is SEHNR and CDR2 is FQNEAQ (reference sequence). The trim removed 5 bases at V and 4 bases at J, leaving 11 bases unmatched. CDR3 loop: CASSTGTGDFRNQPQHF. CDR3 coding DNA: TGTGCCAGCAGCACCGGGACAGGGGACTTTAGGAATCAGCCCCAGCATTTT.

This sequence joins TRBV10-3 and TRBJ1-1; weak D call: TRBD1 (5 bases). The V and J ends lost 4 bases and 0 bases respectively, with 9 bases between them. The CDR3 spans 14 residues. Germline CDR1 and CDR2: ENHRY and SYGVKD. CDR3: CAISAGGLNTEAFF. Written as DNA, the CDR3 is TGTGCCATCAGTGCGGGGGGATTGAACACTGAAGCTTTCTTT.

This clone was picked up one time. The rearrangement joins TRBV4-2 to TRBJ2-2; no clear D gene. CDR1 LGHNA and CDR2 YNFKEQ come from the germline V gene. This CDR3 has 13 residues. V was clipped by 1 base and J by 4 bases, with 4 bases between them. CDR3 residues: CASSQGPTGELFF. The DNA for the CDR3 is TGTGCCAGCAGCCAAGGACCCACCGGGGAGCTGTTTTTT.

The rearrangement joins TRBV5-1 to TRBJ2-7; D not certain. Between the trimmed V and J ends, which lost 0 bases and 6 bases, there was a span of 16 bases. The CDR3 has 15 residues. CDR1 SGHRS and CDR2 YFSETQ come from the germline V gene. CDR3 coding DNA: TGCGCCAGCAGCTTGGAAGCCAACCTGGTGGGCGAGCAGTACTTC. Translating it yields CASSLEANLVGEQYF.

This chain connects TRBV6-5 to TRBJ1-4, with unresolved D. Trimming left V 6 bases short and J 8 bases short, with 10 bases between. Germline CDR1 MNHEY, CDR2 SVGAGI. The CDR3 runs 12 residues. The CDR3: CASSVYQEKLFF. As DNA, the CDR3 is TGTGCCAGCAGCGTATATCAAGAAAAACTGTTTTTT.

The chain carries TRBV5-1 and TRBJ1-2; D not certain. Germline CDR1 and CDR2: SGHRS and YFSETQ. CDR3 length: 13 amino acids. Trimming pared 0 bases from V and 4 bases from J, leaving 7 bases between. The CDR3 sequence is CASSLEGPYGYTF. The CDR3 bases are TGCGCCAGCAGCTTGGAGGGTCCCTATGGCTACACCTTC.

This chain connects TRBV3-1 (or the pseudogene TRBV3-2) to TRBJ1-2; 7 nucleotides match TRBD1. The CDR3 has 14 amino acids. Germline V gene lookup returns CDR1 LGHDT and CDR2 YNNKEL (reference sequence). J was trimmed by 4 bases and V by 2 bases; bases with no gene match: 4. The CDR3 is CASSQLTGTYGYTF. DNA of the CDR3: TGTGCCAGCAGCCAATTGACAGGGACCTATGGCTACACCTTC.

The chain employs TRBV9 and TRBJ2-1, with D possibly being TRBD1 (6 bases). CDR1 is SGDLS and CDR2 is YYNGEE in the germline V gene. This CDR3 comprises 14 residues. V was cut by 1 base and J by 6 bases, with 11 bases left in between. CDR3 residues: CASSVIQGGNEQFF. For the CDR3, the DNA is TGTGCCAGCAGCGTAATACAGGGTGGCAATGAGCAGTTCTTC.

The rearrangement uses TRBV19 and TRBJ1-6; no reliable D call. Germline V gives CDR1 LNHDA, CDR2 SQIVND (reference sequence). The CDR3 has 13 residues. V shed 5 bases and J shed 7 bases, with 9 bases lying between them. The CDR3: CASSREKNSPLHF. The CDR3 DNA is TGTGCCAGTAGTCGAGAAAAGAATTCACCCCTCCACTTT.

This clone has more than one count but fewer than ten. The rearrangement uses TRBV28 and TRBJ1-4, with 8 bases aligning to TRBD1. With 6 bases clipped from V and 10 bases from J, the junction kept 10 bases outside the gene matches. Germline CDR1 is MDHEN and CDR2 is SYDVKM. CDR3 length equals 14 residues. CDR3 sequence reads: CASRPTGQEGKLFF. In DNA form, the CDR3 reads TGTGCCAGCAGGCCCACGGGACAGGAGGGAAAACTGTTTTTT.

The V and J genes are TRBV13 and TRBJ2-3; TRBD2 aligns across 10 bases. Germline assignment: CDR1 PRHDT and CDR2 FYEKMQ (reference sequence). This CDR3 region has 14 residues. V trimming: 4 bases; J trimming: 3 bases; junction bases outside the gene matches: 1. The chain's CDR3 is CASSSGLATDTQYF. DNA for the CDR3: TGTGCCAGCAGCTCGGGACTAGCGACAGATACGCAGTATTTT. The full variable domain, in which reference TRBV13 and TRBJ2-3 provide the parts outside the CDR3, is AAGVIQSPRHLIKEKRETATLKCYPIPRHDTVYWYQQGPGQDPQFLISFYEKMQSDKGSIPDRFSAQQFSDYHSELNMSSLELGDSALYFCASSSGLATDTQYFGPGTRLTVL.

The rearrangement joins TRBV15 to TRBJ1-1, with D perhaps matching TRBD1 (6 bases). Germline V CDR1 and CDR2: LNHNV, YYDKDF (reference sequence). CDR3 length: 12 residues. V was shortened by 0 bases and J by 11 bases, with 10 bases between the two germline ends. The CDR3 bases are TGTGCCACCAGCAGAGAACAGGGTAAGGCTTTCTTT. Amino acid sequence: CATSREQGKAFF.

The genes are TRBV7-8 and TRBJ2-1, with D maybe TRBD2 (5 bases). CDR1 is SGHVS, CDR2 FQNEAQ, per germline. CDR3 size: 14 residues. Trimming left V 7 bases short and J 3 bases short, with 13 bases between. CDR3 nucleotide sequence: TGTGCCAGCAAGAGGACTGAGAACTACAATGAGCAGTTCTTC. It yields the protein CASKRTENYNEQFF. Variable domain in full (rest from reference TRBV7-8 and TRBJ2-1): GAGVSQSPRYKVAKRGQDVALRCDPISGHVSLFWYQQALGQGPEFLTYFQNEAQLDKSGLPSDRFFAERPEGSVSTLKIQRTQQEDSAVYLCASKRTENYNEQFFGPGTRLTVL.

The chain joins TRBV7-9 to TRBJ2-3; 10 bases map to TRBD2. Looked up from germline, CDR1 is SEHNR and CDR2 is FQNEAQ (reference sequence). CDR3 length: 18 residues. Trimming removed 4 bases from V and 0 bases from J; junction bases left unmatched: 10. This chain's CDR3 is CASSSRVSSGGSTDTQYF. CDR3 bases: TGTGCCAGCAGCTCGCGAGTCTCTAGCGGGGGTAGCACAGATACGCAGTATTTT.

This chain links TRBV14 with TRBJ1-3; unclear D gene. This CDR3 has 16 amino acids. V lost 3 bases and J lost 5, with 17 bases in between. Germline values: CDR1 SGHDN, CDR2 FVKESK. The CDR3 DNA follows: TGTGCCAGCAGCCATCTAGACAATCACGTACGAAACACCATATATTTT. This encodes CASSHLDNHVRNTIYF.

The chain is built from TRBV6-1 and TRBJ1-5, with a possible D match to TRBD1 (5 bases). This CDR3 contains 15 residues. Germline V lookup: CDR1 MNHNS, CDR2 SASEGT. V dropped 2 bases and J dropped 7 bases, with 15 bases sitting between them. The CDR3 here is CASSEPGVEGQPQHF. The CDR3 DNA reads as TGTGCCAGCAGTGAACCGGGGGTTGAAGGACAGCCCCAGCATTTT.

This sequence joins TRBV4-2 and TRBJ2-2; 9 bases are shared with TRBD2. This CDR3 has 19 residues. After removal of 4 bases from V and 6 bases from J, the junction contained 18 bases not matched to a gene. The V gene's germline CDR1 is LGHNA and CDR2 YNFKEQ. CDR3 sequence: CASSPRGLATGGSAGELFF. In nucleotides, the CDR3 is TGTGCCAGCAGCCCGAGGGGACTAGCCACCGGGGGGAGCGCCGGGGAGCTGTTTTTT.